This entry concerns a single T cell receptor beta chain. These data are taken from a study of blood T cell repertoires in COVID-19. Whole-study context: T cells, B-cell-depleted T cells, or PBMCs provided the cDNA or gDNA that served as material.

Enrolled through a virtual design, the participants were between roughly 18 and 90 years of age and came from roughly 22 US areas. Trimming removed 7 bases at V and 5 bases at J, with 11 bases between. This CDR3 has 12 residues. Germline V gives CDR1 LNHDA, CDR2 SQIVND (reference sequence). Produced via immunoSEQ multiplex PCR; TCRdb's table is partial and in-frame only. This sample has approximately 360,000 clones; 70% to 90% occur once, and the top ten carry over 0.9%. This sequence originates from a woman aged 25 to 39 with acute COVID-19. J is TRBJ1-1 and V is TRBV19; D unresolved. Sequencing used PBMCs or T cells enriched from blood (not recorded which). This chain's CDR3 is CASTNGWTEAFF. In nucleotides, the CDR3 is TGTGCCAGTACAAACGGTTGGACTGAAGCTTTCTTT.